Sequencing of this TCR beta chain was carried out in a study of control samples from healthy donors and cancer patients. Produced via immunoSEQ multiplex PCR; TCRdb's table is partial and in-frame only. The sample includes 15,000 or so clones, 90% to 95% of them seen just once. Per germline, CDR1 SGHVS and CDR2 FQNEAQ. This CDR3 is built from 16 residues. The trim removed 5 bases at V and 1 base at J, leaving 5 bases unmatched. Sequenced material: PBMCs. This TCR was recovered from an elderly man with lung cancer. This sequence joins TRBV7-8 and TRBJ2-3; 11 nucleotides line up with TRBD2. CDR3 in DNA: TGTGCCAGCAGCCCCGGGGGACTAGCGGGCACAGATACGCAGTATTTT. Translating gives CASSPGGLAGTDTQYF.